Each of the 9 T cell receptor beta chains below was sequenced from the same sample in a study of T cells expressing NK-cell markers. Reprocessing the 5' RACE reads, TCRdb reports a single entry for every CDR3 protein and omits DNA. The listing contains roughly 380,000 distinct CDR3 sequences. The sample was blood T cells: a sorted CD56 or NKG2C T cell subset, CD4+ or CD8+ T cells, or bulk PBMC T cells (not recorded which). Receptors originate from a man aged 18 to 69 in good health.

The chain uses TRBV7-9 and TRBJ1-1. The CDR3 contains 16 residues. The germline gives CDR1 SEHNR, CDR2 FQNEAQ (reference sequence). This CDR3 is CASSDARLLWNTEAFF.

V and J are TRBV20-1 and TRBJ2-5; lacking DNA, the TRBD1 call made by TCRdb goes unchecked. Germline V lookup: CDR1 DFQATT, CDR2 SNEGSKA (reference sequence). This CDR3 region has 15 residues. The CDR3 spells CSARDLSRGQETQYF.

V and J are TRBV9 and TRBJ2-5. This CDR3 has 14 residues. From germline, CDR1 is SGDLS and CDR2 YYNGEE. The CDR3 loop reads CASSVGRYQETQYF.

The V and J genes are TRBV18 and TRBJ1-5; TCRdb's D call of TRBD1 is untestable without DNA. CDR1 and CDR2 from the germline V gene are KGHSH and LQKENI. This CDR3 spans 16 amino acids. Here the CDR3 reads CASSPPGPGGNQPQHF.

CDR3 amino acids: CASTGQQFGELFF. The gene calls are TRBV5-6 and TRBJ2-2; TCRdb's D call, TRBD1, is unchecked because there is no DNA. The CDR3 is 13 amino acids. Germline CDR1 SGHDT, CDR2 YYEEEE. Full variable domain (missing parts from reference TRBV5-6 and TRBJ2-2): DAGVTQSPTHLIKTRGQQVTLRCSPKSGHDTVSWYQQALGQGPQFIFQYYEEEERQRGNFPDRFSGHQFPNYSSELNVNALLLGDSALYLCASTGQQFGELFFGEGSRLTVL.

The CDR3 here is CASSRAKRSNEKLFF. The chain carries TRBV28 and TRBJ1-4. The length of the CDR3 is 15 residues. The germline V gene encodes CDR1 MDHEN and CDR2 SYDVKM.

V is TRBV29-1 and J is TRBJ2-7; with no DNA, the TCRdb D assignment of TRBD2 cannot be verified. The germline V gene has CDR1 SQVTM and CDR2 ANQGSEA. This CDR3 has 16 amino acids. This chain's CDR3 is CSVGRLAGGPAYEQYF.

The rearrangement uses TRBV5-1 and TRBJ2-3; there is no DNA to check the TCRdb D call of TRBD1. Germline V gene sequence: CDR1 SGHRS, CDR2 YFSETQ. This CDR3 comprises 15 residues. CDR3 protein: CASSSLGGQGDTQYF.

CDR3 sequence: CSAPRGGSGELFF. The chain couples TRBV20-1 to TRBJ2-2; checking the TCRdb D call of TRBD1 is not possible without DNA. The CDR3 is 13 amino acids. Germline V gives CDR1 DFQATT, CDR2 SNEGSKA (reference sequence).